This TCR beta chain was retrieved from a study of cytomegalovirus exposure and HLA in healthy donors. Use of 60 Vbeta and 13 Jbeta primers characterized the PCR. Here immunoSEQ multiplex PCR was the method, and the copy in TCRdb shows in-frame clones only, minus some. Among roughly 160,000 clones listed, roughly 77% were seen once. Germline V gene lookup returns CDR1 SGHNT and CDR2 YYREEE (reference sequence). CDR3 size: 14 residues. Trimming removed 4 bases from V and 9 bases from J, with 14 bases in between. Specimen: PBMCs. This TCR was sampled from a man between 50 and 59 years old in good health and CMV-seropositive. The V and J genes are TRBV5-4 and TRBJ1-6; TRBD1 might be the D (5 bases). DNA of the CDR3: TGTGCCAGCAGCCCTTGGGGGGGGAGTTCACCCCTCCACTTT. As protein: CASSPWGGSSPLHF.